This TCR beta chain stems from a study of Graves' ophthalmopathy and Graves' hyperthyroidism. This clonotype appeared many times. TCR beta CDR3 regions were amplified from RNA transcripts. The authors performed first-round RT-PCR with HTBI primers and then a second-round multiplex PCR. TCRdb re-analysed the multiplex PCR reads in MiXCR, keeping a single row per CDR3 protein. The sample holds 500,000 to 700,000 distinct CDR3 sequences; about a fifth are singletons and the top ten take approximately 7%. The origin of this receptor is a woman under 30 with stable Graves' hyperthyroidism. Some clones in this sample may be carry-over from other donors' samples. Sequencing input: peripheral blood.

The DNA of the CDR3 is TGCAGTGCTAGTGTCGGGGAAGGGCAGCCCCAGCATTTT. Amino acid sequence: CSASVGEGQPQHF. V usage is TRBV20-1 and J usage is TRBJ1-5, with D hard to call. The CDR3 totals 13 residues. From germline, CDR1 is DFQATT and CDR2 SNEGSKA (reference sequence). V was trimmed by 3 bases and J by 7 bases, leaving 13 bases between them.